This T cell receptor beta chain was captured in a study of T cells expressing NK-cell markers. At the level of the study: Among eight sequenced donors, seven carried HCMV seropositivity while one was seronegative. Study conclusions and caveats: Of the CD8+ T cell pool in six donors, roughly 1.0-7.5% was accounted for by dominant NKG2C+ clonotypes. HCMV specificity of the expanded NKG2C+ T cell clones was not established.

The germline CDR1 and CDR2 sequences are LGHDT and YNNKEL (reference sequence). The CDR3 has 13 amino acids. In the case of this clonotype: Its specificity is not known.

Production of TCR beta cDNA relied on 5'RACE template switching with UMIs. TCRdb reprocessed the 5' RACE reads and stores each CDR3 protein as one record, lacking DNA. The sample spans roughly 170,000 distinct CDR3 sequences; the ten largest clones claim about 18%. Material for sequencing was blood T cells: a sorted CD56 or NKG2C T cell subset, CD4+ or CD8+ T cells, or bulk PBMC T cells (not recorded which). This TCR was sampled from a woman between 18 and 70 years old in good health. The chain is built from TRBV3-1 and TRBJ1-4. CDR3 protein: CASSHSDQQKLFF.